These 10 T cell receptor beta chains share one sample of origin, sequenced in a study of cytomegalovirus exposure and HLA in healthy donors. Using immunoSEQ multiplex PCR, the repertoire was profiled, and TCRdb retains in-frame clones only, with some absent. The repertoire holds approximately 110,000 clones, with about 90% as singletons. Sequencing was carried out using PBMCs. The receptors here all came from a woman under 30 in good health and CMV-seronegative.

The CDR3 DNA follows: TGTGCCAGCAGCTTATTGCCCTTGTCCGGGACTAGGAGGAATGAGCAGTTCTTC. Translation gives CASSLLPLSGTRRNEQFF. The rearrangement joins TRBV7-2 to TRBJ2-1; 8 bases fit TRBD2. V gave up 2 bases and J gave up 7 bases; unmatched junction bases: 16. The CDR3 runs 18 residues. Germline CDR1 is SGHTA and CDR2 is FQGNSA.

The rearrangement joins TRBV2 to TRBJ2-7; 11 bases are shared with TRBD2. The CDR3 extends over 14 amino acids. V was clipped by 6 bases and J by 5 bases; unmatched bases: 6. CDR1 and CDR2 from the germline V gene are SNHLY and FYNNEI. The DNA of the CDR3 is TGTGCCAGCAGATCCCTAGCGGGGGGCCACGAGCAGTACTTC. Amino acid sequence: CASRSLAGGHEQYF.

The count of this clone is one. V and J are TRBV27 and TRBJ1-1; D is perhaps TRBD1 (6 bases). V lost 7 bases, J lost 0 bases, and 18 bases lay in between. Germline V CDR1 and CDR2: MNHEY, SMNVEV (reference sequence). This CDR3 region has 16 residues. CDR3 sequence (DNA): TGTGCCAGCATTGGACAGAATGTATATATGAACACTGAAGCTTTCTTT. Protein product: CASIGQNVYMNTEAFF.

The genes are TRBV4-2 and TRBJ2-1, with D possibly being TRBD1 (5 bases). Deletions cut 3 bases from V and 5 bases from J, with 17 bases between. CDR1 and CDR2 (germline): LGHNA, YNFKEQ. There are 16 residues in the CDR3. The CDR3 here is CASSHPGSVPHNEQFF. The CDR3 DNA is TGTGCCAGCAGCCACCCAGGGTCAGTACCACACAATGAGCAGTTCTTC.

The rearrangement joins TRBV7-3 to TRBJ2-3; TRBD1 matches at 9 bases. Germline V gene sequence: CDR1 SGHTA, CDR2 FQGTGA. The V gene end was trimmed by 5 bases and the J gene end by 6 bases; junction bases not matched to a gene: 9. This CDR3 has 15 amino acids. CDR3 protein: CASSRGTGQSDTQYF. The CDR3 DNA is TGTGCCAGCAGCCGAGGGACAGGGCAATCGGATACGCAGTATTTT. The entire variable domain, with the rest obtained from reference TRBV7-3 and TRBJ2-3, is as follows: GAGVSQTPSNKVTEKGKYVELRCDPISGHTALYWYRQSLGQGPEFLIYFQGTGAADDSGLPNDRFFAVRPEGSVSTLKIQRTERGDSAVYLCASSRGTGQSDTQYFGPGTRLTVL.

This clone appeared a few times. CDR3 amino acids: CASSKLGGSSYNEQFF. CDR3 DNA sequence: TGTGCCAGCAGCAAATTGGGCGGGAGCTCCTACAATGAGCAGTTCTTC. This chain uses TRBV21-1 with TRBJ2-1; the table's D call, TRBD2, was not checked against the DNA. TRBV21-1 constitutes a pseudogene. This CDR3 is built from 16 residues.

The rearrangement uses TRBV11-3 and TRBJ2-7; tentative D call: TRBD2 (5 bases). CDR3 length: 14 amino acids. V dropped 5 bases and J dropped 8 bases, with 19 bases sitting between them. From germline, CDR1 is SGHNT and CDR2 YENEEA. CDR3 in DNA: TGTGCCAGCAGCAAAGACGAGGGCATGGGCAAGCAGTACTTC. Its protein is CASSKDEGMGKQYF. The full variable domain, in which reference TRBV11-3 and TRBJ2-7 provide the parts outside the CDR3, is EAGVVQSPRYKIIEKKQPVAFWCNPISGHNTLYWYLQNLGQGPELLIRYENEEAVDDSQLPKDRFSAERLKGVDSTLKIQPAELGDSAVYLCASSKDEGMGKQYFGPGTRLTVT.

The V and J genes are TRBV9 and TRBJ2-2; tentative D call: TRBD1 (6 bases). The germline V gene has CDR1 SGDLS and CDR2 YYNGEE. This CDR3 is 15 amino acids long. The V end lost 3 bases, the J end lost 3 bases, and 12 bases lay between the germline ends. The CDR3 loop is CASSGGRTDTGELFF. In DNA form, the CDR3 reads TGTGCCAGCAGCGGGGGACGGACAGACACCGGGGAGCTGTTTTTT. Looking up the rest from reference TRBV9 and TRBJ2-2 gives the full variable domain: DSGVTQTPKHLITATGQRVTLRCSPRSGDLSVYWYQQSLDQGLQFLIQYYNGEERAKGNILERFSAQQFPDLHSELNLSSLELGDSALYFCASSGGRTDTGELFFGEGSRLTVL.

The J gene is TRBJ2-1, the V gene TRBV10-3; TRBD2 matches 7 bases. Unmatched junction bases numbered 5, after V lost 9 bases and J lost 9 bases. Looked up from germline, CDR1 is ENHRY and CDR2 is SYGVKD. The CDR3 is 11 residues long. CDR3 in amino acids: CAINGGTEQFF. In nucleotides, the CDR3 is TGTGCCATTAACGGGGGGACTGAGCAGTTCTTC.

The genes are TRBV6-6 and TRBJ2-5, with 12 bases aligning to TRBD2. Germline V gene sequence: CDR1 MNHNY, CDR2 SVGAGI (reference sequence). V was clipped by 6 bases and J by 5 bases; unmatched bases: 7. The CDR3 runs to 15 residues. CDR3 protein: CASSPLAGGRETQYF. Written as DNA, the CDR3 is TGTGCCAGCAGCCCACTAGCGGGAGGACGGGAGACCCAGTACTTC.